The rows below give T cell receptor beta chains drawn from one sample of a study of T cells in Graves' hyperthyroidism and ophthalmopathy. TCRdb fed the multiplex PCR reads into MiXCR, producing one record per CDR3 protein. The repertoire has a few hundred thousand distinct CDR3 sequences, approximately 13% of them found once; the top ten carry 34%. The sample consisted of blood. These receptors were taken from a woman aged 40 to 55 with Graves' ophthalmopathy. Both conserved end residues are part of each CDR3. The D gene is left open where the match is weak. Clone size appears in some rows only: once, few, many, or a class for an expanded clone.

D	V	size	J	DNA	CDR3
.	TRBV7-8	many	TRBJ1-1	TGTGCCAGCAGCCGAGGCACTGAAGCTTTCTTT	CASSRGTEAFF
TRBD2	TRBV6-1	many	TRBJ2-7	TGTGCCAGCAAACGCGGCGGGGGGGGGACCTACGAGCAGTACTTC	CASKRGGGGTYEQYF
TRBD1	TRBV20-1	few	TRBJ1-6	TGCAGTGCCAGAGACAGGGTGGGGTCACCCCTCCACTTT	CSARDRVGSPLHF
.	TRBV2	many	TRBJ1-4	TGTGCCAGCAGTGAAGCGCTTCAAGAAAAACTGTTTTTT	CASSEALQEKLFF
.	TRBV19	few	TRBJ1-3	TGTGCCAGTATGACACCCAGAGCTGGAAACACCATATATTTT	CASMTPRAGNTIYF
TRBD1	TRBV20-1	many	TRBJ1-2	TGCAGTGCTAGAAGGGCCGGGACAGGGCTTAACTATGGCTACACCTTC	CSARRAGTGLNYGYTF
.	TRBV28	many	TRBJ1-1	TGTGCCAGCAGTTCGTTACAGCAAGGGTTGGGGTTAGCTTTCTTT	CASSSLQQGLGLAFF
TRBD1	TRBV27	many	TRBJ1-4	TGTGCCAGCAGCCCTTGGGACAGGGAAGGTGAAAAACTGTTTTTT	CASSPWDREGEKLFF
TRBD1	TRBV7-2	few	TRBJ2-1	TGTGCCAGCAGCTTAAGACAGGGGGCGGGTAATGAGCAGTTCTTC	CASSLRQGAGNEQFF
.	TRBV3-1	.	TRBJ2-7	TGTGCCAGCAGCCAAGGGTGGGGAGCCCCCTACGAGCAGTACTTC	CASSQGWGAPYEQYF
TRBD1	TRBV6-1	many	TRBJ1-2	TGTGCCAGCAGTGAGGGACAGGGGGCCGGCTATGGCTACACCTTC	CASSEGQGAGYGYTF
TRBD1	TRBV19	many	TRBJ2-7	TGTGCCAGTAGTATTCCGGGACAGACCTACGAGCAGTACTTC	CASSIPGQTYEQYF
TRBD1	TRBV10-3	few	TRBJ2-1	TGTGCCATCAGGACGACAGGGAACTCCTACAACGAGCAGTTCTTC	CAIRTTGNSYNEQFF
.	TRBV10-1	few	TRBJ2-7	TGCGCCAGCAAAACCAGCGAACGTTACCCCTACGAGCAGTACTTC	CASKTSERYPYEQYF
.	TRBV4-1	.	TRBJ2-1	TGCGCCAGCAGCCAAGATCGATGGGGCGCTTCGAATGAGCAGTTCTTC	CASSQDRWGASNEQFF
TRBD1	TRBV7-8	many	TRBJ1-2	TGTGCCAGCAGCTTAGGGGACAGGGTGGGCGGCTACACCTTC	CASSLGDRVGGYTF
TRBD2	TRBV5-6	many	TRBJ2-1	TGTGCCAGCAGCTTGAAAGCGGGATCCTACAATGAGCAGTTCTTC	CASSLKAGSYNEQFF
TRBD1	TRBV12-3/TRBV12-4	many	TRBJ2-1	TGTGCCAGCAGTCAGACAGGGGGGGCTAATGAGCAGTTCTTC	CASSQTGGANEQFF
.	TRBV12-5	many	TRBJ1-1	TGTGCTAGTGGTTTGTTGGGGGTTGTGAACACTGAAGCTTTCTTT	CASGLLGVVNTEAFF